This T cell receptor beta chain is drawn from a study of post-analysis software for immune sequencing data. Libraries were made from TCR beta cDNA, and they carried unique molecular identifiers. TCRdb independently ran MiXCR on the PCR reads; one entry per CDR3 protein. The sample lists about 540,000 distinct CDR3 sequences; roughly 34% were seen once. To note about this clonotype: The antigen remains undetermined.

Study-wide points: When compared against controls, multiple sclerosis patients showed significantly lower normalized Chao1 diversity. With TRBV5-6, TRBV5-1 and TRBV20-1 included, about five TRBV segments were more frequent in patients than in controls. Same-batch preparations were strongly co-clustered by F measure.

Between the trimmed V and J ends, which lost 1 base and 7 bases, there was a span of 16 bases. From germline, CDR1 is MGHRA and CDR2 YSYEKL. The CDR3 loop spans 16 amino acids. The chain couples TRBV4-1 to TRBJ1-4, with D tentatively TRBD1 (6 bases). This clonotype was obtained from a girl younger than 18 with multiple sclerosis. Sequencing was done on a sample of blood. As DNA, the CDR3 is TGCGCCAGCAGCCAAGTTCGGGGGCAGGGGAGTGAAAAACTGTTTTTT. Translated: CASSQVRGQGSEKLFF.